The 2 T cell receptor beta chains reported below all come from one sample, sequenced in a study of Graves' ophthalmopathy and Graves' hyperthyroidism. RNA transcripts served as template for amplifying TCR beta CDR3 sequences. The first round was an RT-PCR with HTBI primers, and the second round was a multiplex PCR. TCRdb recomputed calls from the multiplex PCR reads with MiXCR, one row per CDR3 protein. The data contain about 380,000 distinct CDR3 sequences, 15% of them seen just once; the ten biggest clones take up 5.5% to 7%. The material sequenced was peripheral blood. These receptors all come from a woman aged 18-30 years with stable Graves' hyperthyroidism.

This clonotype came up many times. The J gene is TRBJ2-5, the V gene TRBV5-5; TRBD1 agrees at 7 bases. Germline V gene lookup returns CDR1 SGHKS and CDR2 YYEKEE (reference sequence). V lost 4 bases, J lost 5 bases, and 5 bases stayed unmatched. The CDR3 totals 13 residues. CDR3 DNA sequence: TGTGCCAGCAGCCTGACAGGGAGTGAGACCCAGTACTTC. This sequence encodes CASSLTGSETQYF.

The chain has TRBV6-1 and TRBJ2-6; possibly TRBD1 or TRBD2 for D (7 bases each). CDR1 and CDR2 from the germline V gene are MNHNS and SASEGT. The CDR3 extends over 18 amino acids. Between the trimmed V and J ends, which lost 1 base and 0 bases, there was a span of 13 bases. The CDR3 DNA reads TGTGCCAGCAGTGAAGGAACAGGGGACTACTCTGGGGCCAACGTCCTGACTTTC. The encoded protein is CASSEGTGDYSGANVLTF.